Below are 25 T cell receptor beta chains sequenced from a single sample in a study of radiation and T cells in renal cell carcinoma (dated by TCRdb to about 2020). Reading the label with the study, this specimen's time point is: baseline pretreatment blood. Read against the paper, the sample's treatment or condition label means: 15 Gy SBRT to primary tumor, nephrectomy 4 weeks later. The method behind the library was the immunoSEQ multiplex PCR assay. Imported from immuneACCESS, the table was reduced by TCRdb to in-frame sequences with V and J called. These copies leave out some clones; in studies compared against another copy, an unresolved V gene accounts for under half, and the cause of the remainder is not known. This sample gives tens of thousands of clones in total; about 79% of them show up just once. Together, the top ten hold roughly 6% of the sample. The sample was blood, taken from a patient whose treatment included radiotherapy and nephrectomy. All receptors derive from a man aged 60 to 75 with renal cell carcinoma.

The CDR3 region is CASRGGLALGGYTF. Here the CDR3 DNA reads TGTGCCAGCAGAGGGGGACTGGCGCTGGGTGGCTACACCTTC. The rearrangement links TRBV2 to TRBJ1-2; D might be TRBD1 (6 bases). Trimming left V 6 bases short and J 7 bases short, with 18 bases between. Germline V gene lookup returns CDR1 SNHLY and CDR2 FYNNEI. There are 14 residues in the CDR3.

CDR3 residues: CASSTGTGKDTQYF. CDR3 DNA: TGTGCCAGTAGTACTGGGACAGGGAAAGATACGCAGTATTTT. This chain uses TRBV19 with TRBJ2-3; 9 bases align to TRBD1. The V segment lost 4 bases and the J segment 5 bases; nucleotides outside the gene matches: 4. The CDR3 has 14 residues. Germline CDR1 LNHDA, CDR2 SQIVND (reference sequence). Full variable domain (outside the CDR3, taken from reference TRBV19 and TRBJ2-3): DGGITQSPKYLFRKEGQNVTLSCEQNLNHDAMYWYRQDPGQGLRLIYYSQIVNDFQKGDIAEGYSVSREKKESFPLTVTSAQKNPTAFYLCASSTGTGKDTQYFGPGTRLTVL.

The chain is built from TRBV30 and TRBJ2-2; D call uncertain. CDR1 and CDR2 from the germline V gene are GTSNPN and SVGIG (reference sequence). Deletions cut 2 bases from V and 8 bases from J, with 6 bases between. This CDR3 is 11 amino acids long. DNA of the CDR3: TGTGCCTGGAGTTCTCGGGGGGAGCTGTTTTTT. Translated: CAWSSRGELFF.

The CDR3 sequence: CASSFDRGNEQFF. As DNA, the CDR3 is TGTGCCAGCAGCTTCGACAGGGGCAATGAGCAGTTCTTC. The chain recombines TRBV7-7 with TRBJ2-1; 8 nucleotides align to TRBD1. V lost 3 bases to trimming and J lost 6 bases; unmatched junction nucleotides: 1. CDR3 length: 13 residues. The germline gives CDR1 SSHAT, CDR2 FNYEAQ (reference sequence).

The J gene is TRBJ2-7, the V gene TRBV10-3; D not resolved. In germline, CDR1 is ENHRY, CDR2 SYGVKD. The ends were cut back, 6 bases at V and 5 bases at J, with 20 bases in the middle. The CDR3 has 15 residues. The CDR3 DNA follows: TGTGCCATCAGCGACACTCCTCCCCGGTCCCACGAGCAGTACTTC. Translated: CAISDTPPRSHEQYF.

This chain joins TRBV30 and TRBJ1-1, with a tentative D call TRBD1 (5 bases). Trimming took off 4 bases at V and 3 bases at J, with 15 bases between the two ends. This CDR3 is 14 amino acids long. CDR1 is GTSNPN, CDR2 SVGIG, per germline (reference sequence). The CDR3 DNA is TGTGCCTGGAATCAGAGGGGCGGGTACACTGAAGCTTTCTTT. It specifies CAWNQRGGYTEAFF. Together with reference TRBV30 and TRBJ1-1, the CDR3 gives the full variable domain: SQTIHQWPATLVQPVGSPLSLECTVEGTSNPNLYWYRQAAGRGLQLLFYSVGIGQISSEVPQNLSASRPQDRQFILSSKKLLLSDSGFYLCAWNQRGGYTEAFFGQGTRLTVV.

The chain is built from TRBV6-6 and TRBJ1-2, with 8 bases that match TRBD1. Trimming took 0 bases from V and 4 from J; bases not matched to a gene: 4. Germline CDR1 reads MNHNY; CDR2 reads SVGAGI (reference sequence). The CDR3 loop spans 15 amino acids. DNA for the CDR3: TGTGCCAGCAGTTACTCAGCAGGGGGCGGCTATGGCTACACCTTC. This sequence encodes CASSYSAGGGYGYTF.

CDR3 residues: CASSPRRDRDYEQYF. CDR3 DNA sequence: TGTGCCAGCAGTCCCCGGCGGGACAGGGACTACGAGCAGTACTTC. This sequence joins TRBV28 and TRBJ2-7, with TRBD1 matching over 9 bases. V lost 5 bases and J lost 3; bases outside the gene matches: 8. Per the germline V gene, CDR1 is MDHEN and CDR2 is SYDVKM. The CDR3 length is 15 residues.

The V call is TRBV27, the J call TRBJ1-1, with 9 bases fitting TRBD1. J was trimmed by 3 bases and V by 5 bases; bases with no gene match: 1. From germline, CDR1 is MNHEY and CDR2 SMNVEV (reference sequence). The CDR3 covers 13 residues. The CDR3 is CASSRDRDTEAFF. In DNA form, the CDR3 reads TGTGCCAGCAGTCGGGACAGGGACACTGAAGCTTTCTTT.

This chain joins TRBV7-2 and TRBJ1-1, with D unclear. The CDR3 spans 10 residues. The V end was cut by 2 bases, the J end by 8 bases, with 3 bases between. Germline values: CDR1 SGHTA, CDR2 FQGNSA. The CDR3 DNA sequence: TGTGCCAGCAGCTTACCGGAAGCTTTCTTT. Its translation is CASSLPEAFF.

The chain links TRBV5-4 to TRBJ2-4; TRBD2 matches 7 bases. V shed 4 bases, J shed 8 bases, and the junction held 6 bases outside the gene matches. The CDR3 totals 13 residues. Per the germline V gene, CDR1 is SGHNT and CDR2 is YYREEE (reference sequence). As DNA, the CDR3 is TGTGCCAGCAGCCCCTCAGGGAGGGACATTCAGTACTTC. It translates to CASSPSGRDIQYF.

In this sample, this clone turned up once. For the CDR3, the DNA is TGTGCCAGCAGCTTAGGAATCGGCAGTTATGCTTACGAGCAGTACTTC. It specifies CASSLGIGSYAYEQYF. The chain employs TRBV11-2 and TRBJ2-7; D remains ambiguous. The CDR3 totals 16 residues. V lost 1 base and J lost 4, with 17 bases in between. Germline loops: CDR1 SGHAT, CDR2 FQNNGV.

This sequence joins TRBV7-2 and TRBJ1-5; TRBD1 matches 9 bases. The V gene's germline CDR1 is SGHTA and CDR2 FQGNSA. J was trimmed by 6 bases and V by 5 bases; bases with no gene match: 8. This CDR3 comprises 15 residues. The DNA of the CDR3 is TGTGCCAGCAGCCTTGGGACAGGGTTTACTCAGCCCCAGCATTTT. Translation: CASSLGTGFTQPQHF. Full variable domain (outside the CDR3, taken from reference TRBV7-2 and TRBJ1-5): GAGVSQSPSNKVTEKGKDVELRCDPISGHTALYWYRQSLGQGLEFLIYFQGNSAPDKSGLPSDRFSAERTGGSVSTLTIQRTQQEDSAVYLCASSLGTGFTQPQHFGDGTRLSIL.

The chain combines TRBV4-3 with TRBJ1-5; D not resolved. V lost 3 bases and J 7 bases, leaving 10 bases between the germline ends. The CDR3 runs 13 residues. Germline lookup yields CDR1 LGHNA and CDR2 YSLEER. The CDR3 spells CASSQGGGQPQHF. The CDR3 DNA follows: TGCGCCAGCAGCCAGGGCGGTGGGCAGCCCCAGCATTTT.

In the case of this clone: One end of the junction is discordant with germline, which a read error may explain. V usage is TRBV29-1 and J usage is TRBJ1-2; possible D gene TRBD1, 5 bases. CDR3 length: 13 residues. Per the germline V gene, CDR1 is SQVTM and CDR2 is ANQGSEA. CDR3 sequence (DNA): TGCATCGTTGAAGACTGGGGGGACTATGGCTACACCTTC. Translating gives CIVEDWGDYGYTF.

This chain links TRBV5-1 with TRBJ1-4; 10 bases are shared with TRBD1. Germline V CDR1 and CDR2: SGHRS, YFSETQ. The V and J ends lost 2 bases and 5 bases, in that order; junction bases with no gene match: 6. This CDR3 spans 16 amino acids. The CDR3 is CASSLQPGQGNEKLFF. The DNA of the CDR3 is TGCGCCAGCAGCTTACAACCGGGACAGGGGAATGAAAAACTGTTTTTT. Filled out from reference TRBV5-1 and TRBJ1-4, the complete variable domain reads KAGVTQTPRYLIKTRGQQVTLSCSPISGHRSVSWYQQTPGQGLQFLFEYFSETQRNKGNFPGRFSGRQFSNSRSEMNVSTLELGDSALYLCASSLQPGQGNEKLFFGSGTQLSVL.

The CDR3 region is CASSQDIGLAGIYEQYF. CDR3 nucleotide sequence: TGCGCCAGCAGCCAAGATATCGGGCTAGCGGGAATCTACGAGCAGTACTTC. The chain joins TRBV4-3 to TRBJ2-7; 9 positions agree with TRBD2. The CDR3 contains 17 residues. The V segment lost 0 bases and the J segment 3 bases; nucleotides outside the gene matches: 9. In germline, CDR1 is LGHNA, CDR2 YSLEER.

This chain joins TRBV30 and TRBJ2-5, with D tentatively TRBD1 (6 bases). The J call could be wrong; TRBJ2-7 is a better fit for the DNA end. The CDR3 is made up of 15 amino acids. Germline V gene data show CDR1 as GTSNPN and CDR2 as SVGIG (reference sequence). The CDR3 sequence: CAWSYNRQVSYEQYF. DNA of the CDR3: TGTGCCTGGAGTTATAATAGACAGGTTAGCTACGAGCAGTACTTC.

CDR3 bases: TGCGCCAGCAGCTTGGGACTAGCGGAGGCCTACGAGCAGTACTTC. It codes for CASSLGLAEAYEQYF. The rearrangement uses TRBV5-1 and TRBJ2-7; 9 bases match TRBD2. Per the germline V gene, CDR1 is SGHRS and CDR2 is YFSETQ. CDR3 size: 15 residues. Trimming cost V 0 bases and J 2 bases; bases outside gene matches: 3.

CDR3 loop: CASSSGLVGGANEQFF. The CDR3, as DNA: TGCGCCAGCAGCTCCGGACTAGTCGGAGGGGCGAATGAGCAGTTCTTC. The genes are TRBV5-1 and TRBJ2-1; 7 positions agree with TRBD2. Per the germline V gene, CDR1 is SGHRS and CDR2 is YFSETQ. Losses at the gene ends were 3 bases for V and 7 bases for J; bases not matched to a gene: 13. The CDR3 is 16 residues long.

This clone showed up just a few times. The chain links TRBV5-1 to TRBJ1-1; 7 bases fit TRBD1. The CDR3 sequence is 14 residues long. Germline CDR1 is SGHRS and CDR2 is YFSETQ. Losses at the gene ends were 4 bases for V and 0 bases for J; bases not matched to a gene: 3. The CDR3 DNA reads as TGCGCCAGCAGCGGGGGGACAGTGAACACTGAAGCTTTCTTT. Translation gives CASSGGTVNTEAFF.

V is TRBV5-8 and J is TRBJ2-4; D call uncertain. The CDR3 loop spans 12 amino acids. Germline V gene data show CDR1 as SGHTS and CDR2 as YDEGEE. V was pared by 2 bases and J by 0 bases, with 0 bases between. CDR3 sequence reads: CASSLAKNIQYF. CDR3 nucleotides: TGTGCCAGCAGCTTAGCCAAAAACATTCAGTACTTC.

The chain joins TRBV30 to TRBJ2-7, with 7 bases matching TRBD1. Germline V gene sequence: CDR1 GTSNPN, CDR2 SVGIG (reference sequence). This CDR3 has 14 amino acids. J gave up 3 bases and V 4 bases, and 9 bases lay outside the gene matches. CDR3 loop: CAWNPGQSFYEQYF. CDR3 in DNA: TGTGCCTGGAATCCGGGACAGAGTTTCTACGAGCAGTACTTC. The variable domain in full, completed from reference TRBV30 and TRBJ2-7, reads SQTIHQWPATLVQPVGSPLSLECTVEGTSNPNLYWYRQAAGRGLQLLFYSVGIGQISSEVPQNLSASRPQDRQFILSSKKLLLSDSGFYLCAWNPGQSFYEQYFGPGTRLTVT.

The V call is TRBV16, the J call TRBJ1-4; D unclear. V was shortened by 3 bases and J by 2 bases, with 7 bases between the two germline ends. CDR3 length equals 14 residues. Germline CDR1 and CDR2: KGHSY and FQNENV. The CDR3 bases are TGTGCCAGCAGCCAGGTTGCTACTAATGAAAAACTGTTTTTT. The encoded protein is CASSQVATNEKLFF.

The chain joins TRBV11-3 to TRBJ2-7; TRBD1 agrees at 8 bases. Germline-derived CDR1 and CDR2 are SGHNT and YENEEA. The CDR3 sequence is 14 residues long. The V segment lost 5 bases and the J segment 6 bases; nucleotides outside the gene matches: 9. The CDR3 spells CASSPRQGSSEQYF. The CDR3 bases are TGTGCCAGCAGCCCTCGACAGGGGAGCTCCGAGCAGTACTTC.